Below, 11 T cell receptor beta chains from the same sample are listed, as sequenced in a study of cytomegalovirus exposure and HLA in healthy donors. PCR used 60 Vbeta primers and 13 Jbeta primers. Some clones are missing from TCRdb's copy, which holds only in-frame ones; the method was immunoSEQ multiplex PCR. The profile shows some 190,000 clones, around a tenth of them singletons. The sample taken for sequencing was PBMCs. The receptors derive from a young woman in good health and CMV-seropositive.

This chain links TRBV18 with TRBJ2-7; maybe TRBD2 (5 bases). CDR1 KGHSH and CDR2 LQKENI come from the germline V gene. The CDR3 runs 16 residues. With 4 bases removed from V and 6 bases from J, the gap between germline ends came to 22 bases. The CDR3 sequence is CASSRTGSSRVSEQYF. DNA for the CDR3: TGTGCCAGCTCACGGACCGGGTCTTCGAGGGTGAGCGAGCAGTACTTC. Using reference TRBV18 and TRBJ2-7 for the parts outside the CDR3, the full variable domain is NAGVMQNPRHLVRRRGQEARLRCSPMKGHSHVYWYRQLPEEGLKFMVYLQKENIIDESGMPKERFSAEFPKEGPSILRIQQVVRGDSAAYFCASSRTGSSRVSEQYFGPGTRLTVT.

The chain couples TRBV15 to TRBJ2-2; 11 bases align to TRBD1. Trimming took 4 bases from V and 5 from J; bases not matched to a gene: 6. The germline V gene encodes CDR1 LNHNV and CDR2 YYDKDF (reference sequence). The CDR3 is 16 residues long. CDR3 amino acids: CATSKGGTGGTGELFF. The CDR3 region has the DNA TGTGCCACCAGCAAGGGGGGGACAGGGGGAACCGGGGAGCTGTTTTTT.

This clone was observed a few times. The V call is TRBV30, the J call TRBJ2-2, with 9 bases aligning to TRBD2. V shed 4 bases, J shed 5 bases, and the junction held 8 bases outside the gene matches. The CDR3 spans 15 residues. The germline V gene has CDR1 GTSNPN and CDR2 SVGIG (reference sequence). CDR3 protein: CAWIVAGVQTGELFF. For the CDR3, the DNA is TGTGCCTGGATCGTAGCGGGAGTACAAACCGGGGAGCTGTTTTTT.

Here the CDR3 DNA reads TGTGCCAGCAGTTATAGCCAGGGATCGAGGCAGTACTTC. The encoded protein is CASSYSQGSRQYF. The chain combines TRBV6-5 with TRBJ2-7; the D gene is possibly TRBD1 (5 bases). Germline-derived CDR1 and CDR2 are MNHEY and SVGAGI. CDR3 size: 13 residues. Trimming shortened V by 3 bases and J by 9 bases, and 15 bases separated the two germline ends.

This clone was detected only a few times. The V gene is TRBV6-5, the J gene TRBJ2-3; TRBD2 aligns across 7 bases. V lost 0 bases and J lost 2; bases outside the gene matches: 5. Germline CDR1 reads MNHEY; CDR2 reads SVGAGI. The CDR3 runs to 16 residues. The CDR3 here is CASSYSSSGSTDTQYF. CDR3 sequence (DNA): TGTGCCAGCAGTTACTCGTCTAGCGGTTCCACAGATACGCAGTATTTT.

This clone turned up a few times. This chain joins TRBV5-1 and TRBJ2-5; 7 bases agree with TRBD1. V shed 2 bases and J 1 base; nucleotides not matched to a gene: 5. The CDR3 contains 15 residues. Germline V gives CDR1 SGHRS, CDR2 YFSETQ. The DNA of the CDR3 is TGCGCCAGCAGCTTAATGGGACAGAGCCAAGAGACCCAGTACTTC. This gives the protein CASSLMGQSQETQYF.

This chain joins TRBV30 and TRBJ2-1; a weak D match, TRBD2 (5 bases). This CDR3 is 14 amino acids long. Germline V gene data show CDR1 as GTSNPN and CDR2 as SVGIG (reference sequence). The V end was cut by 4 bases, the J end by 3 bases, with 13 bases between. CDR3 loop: CAWIRGFVYNEQFF. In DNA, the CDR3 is TGTGCCTGGATCCGGGGATTTGTCTACAATGAGCAGTTCTTC.

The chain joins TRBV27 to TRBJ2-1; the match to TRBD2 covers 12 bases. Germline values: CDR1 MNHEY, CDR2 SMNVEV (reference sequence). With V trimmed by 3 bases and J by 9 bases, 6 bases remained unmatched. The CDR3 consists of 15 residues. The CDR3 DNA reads TGTGCCAGCAGTTTTCTAGCGGGAGGGCCTATTGAGCAGTTCTTC. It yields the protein CASSFLAGGPIEQFF.

CDR3 in amino acids: CASSARGVPSSGANVLTF. CDR3 coding DNA: TGCGCCAGCAGCGCACGAGGAGTTCCCAGCTCTGGGGCCAACGTCCTGACTTTC. The gene calls are TRBV4-1 and TRBJ2-6; D uncertain. Trimming took off 5 bases at V and 0 bases at J, with 17 bases between the two ends. There are 18 residues in the CDR3. Germline V gene sequence: CDR1 MGHRA, CDR2 YSYEKL.

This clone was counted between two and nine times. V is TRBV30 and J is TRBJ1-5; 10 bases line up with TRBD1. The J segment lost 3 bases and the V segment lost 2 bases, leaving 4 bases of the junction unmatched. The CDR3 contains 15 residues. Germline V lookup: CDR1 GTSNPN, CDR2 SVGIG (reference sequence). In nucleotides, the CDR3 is TGTGCCTGGAGTACGAGACAGGGGGCCAATCAGCCCCAGCATTTT. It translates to CAWSTRQGANQPQHF. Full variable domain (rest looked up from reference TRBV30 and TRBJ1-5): SQTIHQWPATLVQPVGSPLSLECTVEGTSNPNLYWYRQAAGRGLQLLFYSVGIGQISSEVPQNLSASRPQDRQFILSSKKLLLSDSGFYLCAWSTRQGANQPQHFGDGTRLSIL.

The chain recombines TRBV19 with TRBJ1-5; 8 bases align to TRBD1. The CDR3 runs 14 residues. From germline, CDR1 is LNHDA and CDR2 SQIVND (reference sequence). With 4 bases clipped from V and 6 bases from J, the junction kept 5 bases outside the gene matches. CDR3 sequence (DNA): TGTGCCAGTAGTAAACAGGGGGGCGGTCAGCCCCAGCATTTT. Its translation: CASSKQGGGQPQHF.